The 9 T cell receptor beta chains given below trace back to one sample, sequenced in a study of CDR3 diversity in severe acne. TCRdb independently ran MiXCR on the PCR reads; one entry per CDR3 protein. The sample carries approximately 84,000 distinct CDR3 sequences, 50% to 65% recorded once. Sequencing was carried out using blood. These TCRs come from a male donor in good health, without acne.

The V call is TRBV29-1, the J call TRBJ2-5, with D perhaps TRBD1 or TRBD2 (5 bases each). Between the trimmed V and J ends, which lost 3 bases and 3 bases, there was a span of 14 bases. Germline V gene sequence: CDR1 SQVTM, CDR2 ANQGSEA. The CDR3 sequence is 14 residues long. The CDR3 spells CSVDETRGKETQYF. The CDR3 nucleotides are TGCAGCGTTGACGAAACGAGGGGAAAAGAGACCCAGTACTTC.

This clonotype came up many times. The rearrangement links TRBV2 to TRBJ1-5; D unresolved. Per germline, CDR1 SNHLY and CDR2 FYNNEI. The CDR3 is 12 amino acids. Trimming cost V 7 bases and J 2 bases, with 6 bases left between them. In nucleotides, the CDR3 is TGTGCCAGCAACCAGGGCAATCAGCCCCAGCATTTT. Protein product: CASNQGNQPQHF.

This chain uses TRBV27 with TRBJ1-3; D is unresolved. The CDR3 contains 13 residues. Looked up from germline, CDR1 is MNHEY and CDR2 is SMNVEV (reference sequence). The V end lost 8 bases, the J end lost 8 bases, and 16 bases lay between the germline ends. The CDR3 loop reads CASFDNYGYTIYF. DNA of the CDR3: TGTGCCAGCTTTGACAACTATGGCTACACCATATATTTT.

In this sample, this clonotype turned up once. Because the CDR3's place on the DNA is in doubt, the DNA is left out and the CDR3 is given as listed by TCRdb. The V gene is TRBV20-1, the J gene TRBJ1-2; the table's D call, TRBD1, has no DNA check behind it. Germline V gene sequence: CDR1 DFQATT, CDR2 SNEGSKA (reference sequence). Both ends counted, the CDR3 spans 19 residues. This chain's CDR3 is CSAPLRANEKLFFGSGYTF.

V gene TRBV5-1 combines with J gene TRBJ1-5, with D unresolved. This CDR3 contains 14 residues. Germline loops: CDR1 SGHRS, CDR2 YFSETQ. V was trimmed by 5 bases and J by 7 bases, leaving 16 bases between them. The CDR3 is CASSERVVGQPQHF. Here the CDR3 DNA reads TGCGCCAGCAGTGAAAGAGTGGTAGGGCAGCCCCAGCATTTT.

A word on this clonotype: Given the absence of the conserved phenylalanine or tryptophan at the CDR3 end, a read error is likely. The chain joins TRBV20-1 to TRBJ2-7; 10 bases align to TRBD2. The germline CDR1 and CDR2 sequences are DFQATT and SNEGSKA (reference sequence). Trimming cost V 4 bases and J 1 base; bases outside gene matches: 4. The CDR3 contains 14 residues. This CDR3 reads CSAKTSGQSYEQYS. The CDR3, as DNA: TGCAGTGCTAAGACTAGCGGGCAGTCCTACGAGCAGTACTCC.

The CDR3 DNA sequence: TGTGCCAGCAGTTTGGTGCAGGGGGCGCGGGGCTACACCTTC. Translating gives CASSLVQGARGYTF. The chain employs TRBV25-1 and TRBJ1-2; 8 bases align to TRBD1. CDR1 and CDR2 from the germline V gene are MGHDK and SYGVNS. Trimming at V came to 5 bases and at J to 8 bases, leaving 10 bases not matched to a gene. The CDR3 totals 14 residues.

The sample holds many counts of this clonotype. The chain carries TRBV4-2 and TRBJ2-7; 12 bases line up with TRBD2. The CDR3 is made up of 15 amino acids. With V trimmed by 0 bases and J by 8 bases, 5 bases remained unmatched. Germline V gives CDR1 LGHNA, CDR2 YNFKEQ. CDR3 DNA sequence: TGTGCCAGCAGCCAAGATTCCGGACTAGCGGGAAAGCAGTACTTC. Translation gives CASSQDSGLAGKQYF.

There are many counts of this clonotype. J is TRBJ2-5 and V is TRBV3-1; D may be TRBD1 (6 bases). Germline CDR1 LGHDT, CDR2 YNNKEL (reference sequence). Trimming took off 1 base at V and 5 bases at J, with 20 bases between the two ends. The CDR3 loop spans 17 amino acids. CDR3 residues: CASSQGGDTSLRETQYF. The CDR3 DNA follows: TGTGCCAGCAGCCAAGGTGGGGACACTTCCCTGAGGGAGACCCAGTACTTC.